The clone carrying this T cell receptor (beta chain) came up a few times. The data derive from a study of blood T cell repertoires in COVID-19. Study at large: The United States, Italy and Spain were the sources of the acute and convalescent COVID-19 samples. From T cells, B-cell-depleted T cells, or PBMCs came the material, which was cDNA or gDNA.

Original data processing: Quantification of nucleated cells was approximated via reference gene primer amplification. TCRdb keeps only in-frame clones here, not all; method: immunoSEQ multiplex PCR. The V and J calls and clone size come from that table; D and trimming were worked out from the DNA. The table lists over 110,000 clones, around three quarters of them singletons. V was clipped by 2 bases and J by 4 bases, with 7 bases between them. This CDR3 contains 13 residues. CDR1 is KGHDR, CDR2 SFDVKD, per germline. The J gene is TRBJ1-1, the V gene TRBV24-1; a weak D match, TRBD1 (5 bases). Input material: peripheral blood. The TCR was taken from an older man with acute or convalescent COVID-19. The CDR3 sequence is CATSDSGFTEAFF. The DNA of the CDR3 is TGTGCCACCAGTGATTCAGGGTTCACTGAAGCTTTCTTT.